One T cell receptor (beta chain) is described in this entry. As yet, its antigen is unknown. From germline, CDR1 is DFQATT and CDR2 SNEGSKA (reference sequence). The CDR3 is 15 amino acids. Between the trimmed V and J ends, which lost 1 base and 2 bases, there was a span of 12 bases. This entry is derived from a study of Graves' ophthalmopathy and Graves' hyperthyroidism. Study observations and caveats: Blood also carried most expanded thyroid clonotypes exceeding 0.001 frequency.

RNA transcripts were the source from which TCR beta CDR3 regions were amplified. The library came from an HTBI-primed first-round RT-PCR and a second-round multiplex PCR. TCRdb independently ran MiXCR on the multiplex PCR reads; one entry per CDR3 protein. The sample consists of 500,000 to 600,000 distinct CDR3 sequences, roughly 40% of them appearing once. Aged 18 to 65, hyperthyroidism patients had new diagnoses of under 2 months' duration. Serum thyroxine and TRAb, along with clinical symptoms, thyroid ultrasound and orbital computed tomography, were what diagnosis relied on. V gene TRBV20-1 combines with J gene TRBJ1-5; perhaps TRBD1 as D (5 bases). Sequenced sample: peripheral blood or thyroid tissue (not recorded which). The clonotype comes from an adult man with Graves' hyperthyroidism. The CDR3 region is CSARASGKRNQPQHF. CDR3 sequence (DNA): TGCAGTGCTAGAGCGTCAGGGAAACGCAATCAGCCCCAGCATTTT.